A single sample gave rise to the 5 T cell receptor beta chains below, sequenced in a study of tumor and adjacent non-tumor tissue in lung cancer. This sample's RNA came from whole unsorted tissue. TCRbeta libraries were built with three rounds of nested PCR, modified from ARM-PCR. TCRdb re-analysed the multiplex PCR reads in MiXCR, keeping a single row per CDR3 protein. The table has tens of thousands of distinct CDR3 sequences, 55% to 70% seen once; the top ten hold 20% to 25%. Sequenced sample: lung tumor tissue. Source of these receptors: a man in his fifties with non-small cell lung cancer.

Written as DNA, the CDR3 is TGTGTCACCGGACAGGGGGCTTACAAGCAGTACTTC. This translates into CVTGQGAYKQYF. V usage is TRBV4-2 and J usage is TRBJ2-7; 11 bases agree with TRBD1. CDR3 length: 12 amino acids. Germline lookup yields CDR1 LGHNA and CDR2 YNFKEQ.

The CDR3 sequence is CAISLTNGASTDTQYF. The CDR3 DNA reads TGTGCCATCAGCCTGACTAACGGGGCTAGCACAGATACGCAGTATTTT. The V and J genes are TRBV10-3 and TRBJ2-3; either TRBD1 or TRBD2 may fit D (5 bases each). Trimming pared 6 bases from V and 0 bases from J, leaving 16 bases between. Germline values: CDR1 ENHRY, CDR2 SYGVKD. CDR3 size: 16 residues.

In regard to this clonotype: This could be a read error, since a much larger clone is one nucleotide away. V is TRBV28 and J is TRBJ1-2, with TRBD1 as a possible D gene (5 bases). V lost 6 bases to trimming and J lost 0 bases, with 8 bases between them. The V gene's germline CDR1 is MDHEN and CDR2 SYDVKM. CDR3 length: 13 residues. The CDR3 loop reads CASSAGTNYGYTF. The CDR3 DNA reads as TGTGCCAGCAGCGCAGGGACTAACTATGGCTACACCTTC.

As to this clonotype: With a much larger clone just one base away, this may be a read error. The DNA of the CDR3 is TGTGCCAGCAGTCGCAGAAACACCGAGGGGCTGTTTTTT. This sequence encodes CASSRRNTEGLFF. The gene calls are TRBV13 and TRBJ2-2; perhaps TRBD2 as D (5 bases). The CDR3 loop spans 13 amino acids. Trimming removed 6 bases from V and 13 bases from J, with 18 bases in between. Germline V gene data show CDR1 as PRHDT and CDR2 as FYEKMQ (reference sequence).

This clonotype was detected only a few times. No conserved phenylalanine or tryptophan ends this CDR3, so it is likely a read error. The V and J genes are TRBV29-1 and TRBJ1-1; TRBD1 might be the D (5 bases). This CDR3 has 14 amino acids. Trimming took off 7 bases at V and 3 bases at J, with 18 bases between the two ends. The germline V gene encodes CDR1 SQVTM and CDR2 ANQGSEA. This CDR3 reads CSGEGQGAYTEAFL. The CDR3 DNA reads as TGCAGCGGGGAGGGGCAGGGTGCATACACTGAAGCTTTCCTT.